These 2 T cell receptor beta chains share one sample of origin, sequenced in a study. TCRdb re-called the RT-PCR reads through MiXCR, storing one row per CDR3 protein. The table has around 700,000 distinct CDR3 sequences, approximately 15% seen once. Sequencing was done on a sample of memory CD4+ T cells from blood. The receptors were sampled from a female donor in good health, serving as a healthy control.

This clonotype was observed many times. The chain has TRBV20-1 and TRBJ2-1, with 9 bases aligning to TRBD2. Germline-derived CDR1 and CDR2 are DFQATT and SNEGSKA (reference sequence). The J segment lost 0 bases and the V segment lost 3 bases, leaving 12 bases of the junction unmatched. This CDR3 region has 18 residues. CDR3 sequence: CSASSRPTSGSSYNEQFF. CDR3 coding DNA: TGCAGTGCTAGTTCCCGTCCGACTAGCGGCAGCTCCTACAATGAGCAGTTCTTC.

This clonotype was detected many times. This chain connects TRBV4-1 to TRBJ2-7; D may be TRBD1 or TRBD2 (5 bases each). V lost 4 bases, J lost 4 bases, and 14 bases lay in between. The CDR3 extends over 14 amino acids. CDR1 is MGHRA and CDR2 is YSYEKL in the germline V gene. The DNA of the CDR3 is TGCGCCAGCAGCCCTCAAGACAGAGGGTACGAGCAGTACTTC. Protein: CASSPQDRGYEQYF.